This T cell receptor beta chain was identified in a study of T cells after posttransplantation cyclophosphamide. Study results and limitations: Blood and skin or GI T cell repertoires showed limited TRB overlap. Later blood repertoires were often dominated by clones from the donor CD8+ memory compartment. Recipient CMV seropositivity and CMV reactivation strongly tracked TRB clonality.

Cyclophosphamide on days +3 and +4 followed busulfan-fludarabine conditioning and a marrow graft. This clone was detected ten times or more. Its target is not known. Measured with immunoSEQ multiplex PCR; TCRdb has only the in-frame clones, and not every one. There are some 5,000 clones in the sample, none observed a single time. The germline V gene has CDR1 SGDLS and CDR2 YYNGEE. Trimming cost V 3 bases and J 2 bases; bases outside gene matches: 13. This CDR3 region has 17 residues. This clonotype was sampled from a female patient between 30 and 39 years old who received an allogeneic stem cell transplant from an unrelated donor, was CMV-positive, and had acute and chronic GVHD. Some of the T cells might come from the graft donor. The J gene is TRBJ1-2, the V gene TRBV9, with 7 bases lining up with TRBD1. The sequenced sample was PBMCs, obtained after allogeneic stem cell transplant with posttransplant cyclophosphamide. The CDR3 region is CASSAGPGQLKNYGYTF. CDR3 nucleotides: TGTGCCAGCAGCGCTGGACCGGGACAGCTAAAAAACTATGGCTACACCTTC.